This record concerns one T cell receptor (beta chain) sequence. This specimen comes from a study of blood T cells in healthy people across ages. Study-level background: Capture via template switching afforded approximately one barcoded beta molecule per two T cells.

The germline V gene encodes CDR1 MNHNY and CDR2 SVGAGI (reference sequence). The V segment lost 7 bases and the J segment 0 bases; nucleotides outside the gene matches: 9. The CDR3 extends over 16 amino acids. With a J-beta primer mix and a sample-barcoded 5' primer, a second PCR ran about 7 to 12 cycles. Every cDNA molecule bore a tag from a template-switch adaptor containing 12 random nucleotides. CDR3-containing paired-end reads numbering at least 2.5 million came from each sample. TCRdb reanalysed the 5' RACE reads using MiXCR and keeps one entry per CDR3 protein. The table has hundreds of thousands of distinct CDR3 sequences, under 40% seen once.

The chain carries TRBV6-6 and TRBJ1-5; 7 nucleotides align to TRBD1. This clonotype was obtained from a young man in good health. Input material: blood. The CDR3 here is CASTYGRQGSNQPQHF. DNA of the CDR3: TGTGCCAGCACCTACGGGCGACAGGGTAGCAATCAGCCCCAGCATTTT.